This passage covers 3 T cell receptor beta chains from one sample sequenced in a study of blood T cell repertoires in COVID-19. This table comes from immunoSEQ multiplex PCR, and its TCRdb copy is limited to in-frame clones, with some not included. The sample carries around 250,000 clones, 89% recorded once. The sequenced material came from peripheral blood. Receptor source: a woman in her thirties or forties who had recovered from COVID-19.

The J gene is TRBJ2-1, the V gene TRBV7-8, with 9 positions matching TRBD2. V lost 4 bases to trimming and J lost 4 bases; unmatched junction nucleotides: 8. The germline CDR1 and CDR2 sequences are SGHVS and FQNEAQ. This CDR3 region has 16 residues. CDR3 region: CASSSKAGGRYNEQFF. CDR3 nucleotide sequence: TGTGCCAGCAGCTCGAAAGCGGGAGGAAGGTACAATGAGCAGTTCTTC.

About this clone itself: Compared with germline, one end of the junction differs, possibly owing to a read error. The rearrangement uses TRBV19 and TRBJ2-7; TRBD2 is a possible D gene (6 bases). Germline V gene sequence: CDR1 LNHDA, CDR2 SQIVND (reference sequence). The CDR3 contains 14 residues. CDR3 region: CASNLGAGSYKQYF. The CDR3 DNA reads TGTGCCAGTAACCTTGGGGCGGGGTCCTACAAGCAGTACTTC.

This chain links TRBV5-4 with TRBJ2-7; D may be TRBD2 (6 bases). Germline CDR1 SGHNT, CDR2 YYREEE (reference sequence). CDR3 length: 14 residues. Between the trimmed V and J ends, which lost 4 bases and 2 bases, there was a span of 13 bases. Written as DNA, the CDR3 is TGTGCCAGCAGCCCCTCCCGGGAGACCTACGAGCAGTACTTC. Its protein product is CASSPSRETYEQYF.